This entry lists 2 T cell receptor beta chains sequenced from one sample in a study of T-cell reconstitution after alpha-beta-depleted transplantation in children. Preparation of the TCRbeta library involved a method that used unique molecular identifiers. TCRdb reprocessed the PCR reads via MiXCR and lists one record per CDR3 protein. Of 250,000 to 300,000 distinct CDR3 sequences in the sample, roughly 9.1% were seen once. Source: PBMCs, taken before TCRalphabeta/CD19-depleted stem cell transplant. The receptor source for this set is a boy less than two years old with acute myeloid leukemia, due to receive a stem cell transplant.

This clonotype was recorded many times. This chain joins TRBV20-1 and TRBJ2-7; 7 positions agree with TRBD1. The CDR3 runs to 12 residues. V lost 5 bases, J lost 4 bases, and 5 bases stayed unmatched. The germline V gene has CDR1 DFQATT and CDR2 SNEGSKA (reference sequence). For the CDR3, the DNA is TGCAGTGCTCCGGGACAGATTTACGAGCAGTACTTC. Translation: CSAPGQIYEQYF.

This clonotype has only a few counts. The CDR3 region has the DNA TGCAGCGTTAGTTTAAGGACAAGGCGATTAAACGAGCAGTACTTC. Its translation: CSVSLRTRRLNEQYF. The chain is built from TRBV29-1 and TRBJ2-7, with D perhaps matching TRBD1 (5 bases). The germline V gene encodes CDR1 SQVTM and CDR2 ANQGSEA. There are 15 residues in the CDR3. Trimming took off 5 bases at V and 5 bases at J, with 22 bases between the two ends.